The sequence of this T cell receptor (beta chain) was determined in a study of post-analysis software for immune sequencing data. Findings and limits, study-wide: Controls significantly exceeded multiple sclerosis patients in normalized Chao1 diversity. Five or six TRBV segments, TRBV5-6, TRBV5-1 and TRBV20-1 among them, were found more frequent in patients than controls.

The CDR3 has 16 amino acids. Germline CDR1 and CDR2: DFQATT and SNEGSKA (reference sequence). J lost 0 bases, V lost 0 bases, and 6 bases had no gene match. Within the sample, this clonotype is medium-sized. Its target is unknown. Tagging with unique molecular identifiers was a feature of the TCR beta cDNA libraries. Each CDR3 protein gets one entry after TCRdb re-called the PCR reads with MiXCR. The table shows roughly 200,000 distinct CDR3 sequences, with 29% occurring only once. The source is a girl aged 2 to 17 with multiple sclerosis. The chain combines TRBV20-1 with TRBJ2-7; 9 bases agree with TRBD2. Sequenced material: blood. CDR3 coding DNA: TGCAGTGCTAGAGATCCGTCTAGCGGGGACTCCTACGAGCAGTACTTC. Its protein is CSARDPSSGDSYEQYF.